These T cell receptor beta chains were read from a single sample in a study of regulatory T cells in long-lasting Graves disease. MiXCR, applied by TCRdb to the multiplex PCR reads, yields one record per CDR3 protein. The data show about 240,000 distinct CDR3 sequences, over 20% seen once. Sequenced here: peripheral blood mononuclear cells (PBMCs), sampled at new diagnosis, from a patient treated with antithyroid drugs. All receptors come from a female donor with Graves disease. The CDR3 runs from the conserved cysteine through the conserved F or W. The D gene is left open where the match is weak.

D gene | J gene | V gene | CDR3 protein
TRBD1 | TRBJ1-4 | TRBV5-6 | CASSWTGGDPNEKLFF
NA | TRBJ1-5 | TRBV7-8 | CASRAGISNQPQHF
TRBD1 | TRBJ1-2 | TRBV20-1 | CSADRDKGGYTF
TRBD2 | TRBJ2-3 | TRBV7-2 | CASSLRGRASFRTDTQYF
NA | TRBJ2-7 | TRBV28 | CASSIQDYEQYF
NA | TRBJ1-5 | TRBV29-1 | CSAGGTNQPQHF
NA | TRBJ1-2 | TRBV12-3/TRBV12-4 | CASSTSHRVGYTF
NA | TRBJ1-1 | TRBV2 | CASSFTERAFF
NA | TRBJ2-3 | TRBV6-2/TRBV6-3 | CATTPRPGGSDTDTQYF
NA | TRBJ2-2 | TRBV9 | CASSVEGSNTGELFF
NA | TRBJ2-2 | TRBV20-1 | CSARSSTGSTGELFF
TRBD2 | TRBJ2-1 | TRBV29-1 | CSVVSGGAYNEQFF
NA | TRBJ1-5 | TRBV6-2/TRBV6-3 | CASSYVGRDQPQHF
NA | TRBJ1-5 | TRBV2 | CASSDGDANNQPQHF
NA | TRBJ1-4 | TRBV5-1 | CASSSRAINEKLFF
NA | TRBJ1-4 | TRBV2 | CASSDELNEKLFF
NA | TRBJ1-3 | TRBV29-1 | CSVETGTSGNTIYF
NA | TRBJ1-2 | TRBV6-2/TRBV6-3 | CASSDTGNYGYTF
NA | TRBJ1-5 | TRBV28 | CASKPQGNQPQHF
NA | TRBJ1-1 | TRBV6-1 | CASSEFQAVEAFF
NA | TRBJ1-5 | TRBV19 | CASYEGSNQPQHF
TRBD1 | TRBJ1-2 | TRBV6-1 | CASSELRQGGYTF
NA | TRBJ1-6 | TRBV7-2 | CASSLQFPHSPLHF
NA | TRBJ2-3 | TRBV7-2 | CASRSATGRGPDTQYF
NA | TRBJ1-4 | TRBV11-2 | CASSLDWASNEKLFF
TRBD1 | TRBJ1-3 | TRBV27 | CASRKQGAGNTIYF
NA | TRBJ2-3 | TRBV20-1 | CSANDGSGSTDTQYF
NA | TRBJ2-1 | TRBV15 | CATSRRVQAYNEQFF